The TCR beta chain described here comes from a study of CD8 T cells in Susac syndrome. Random hexamers were used to reverse transcribe the RNA input (roughly 0.5 to 1 ug). TCRdb ran MiXCR on the immunoSEQ multiplex PCR reads and lists one entry per CDR3 protein. In the table there are 90,000 or so distinct CDR3 sequences, approximately 95% of which are singletons. The CDR3 runs to 14 residues. V lost 2 bases, J lost 2 bases, and 6 bases lay in between. The chain combines TRBV23-1 with TRBJ1-4; D is uncertain. TRBV23-1 carries the ORF label, with uncertain function. This clonotype originated in a human donor in good health. The sequencing input was CD8+ T cells from PBMCs. The CDR3 loop is CASSQSVTNEKLFF. The CDR3 DNA is TGCGCCAGCAGTCAAAGCGTGACTAATGAAAAACTGTTTTTT.